The 5 T cell receptor beta chains below were found in one sample sequenced in a study of control samples from healthy donors and cancer patients. Sequencing was performed with immunoSEQ multiplex PCR; in TCRdb, only in-frame clones are kept and a portion is missing. The sample shows 150,000 to 200,000 clones, about 93% of them seen only once. Specimen: blood. The origin of the receptors is a man in his late teens or twenties in good health.

V gene TRBV5-1 combines with J gene TRBJ1-1; D is possibly TRBD1 (6 bases). Trimming took off 0 bases at V and 1 base at J, with 10 bases between the two ends. The germline V gene has CDR1 SGHRS and CDR2 YFSETQ. The CDR3 has 15 residues. The CDR3 sequence: CASSLDLQGNTEAFF. CDR3 DNA sequence: TGCGCCAGCAGCTTGGATCTACAGGGGAACACTGAAGCTTTCTTT.

The rearrangement uses TRBV7-3 and TRBJ2-5, with D hard to call. This CDR3 is built from 13 residues. V was cut by 1 base and J by 1 base, with 4 bases left in between. CDR1 SGHTA and CDR2 FQGTGA come from the germline V gene. CDR3 nucleotide sequence: TGTGCCAGCAGCTTAAAACCCCAAGAGACCCAGTACTTC. Amino acids: CASSLKPQETQYF.

The count of this clone is one. This rearrangement joins TRBV6-5 to TRBJ1-6, with D uncertain. With 8 bases removed from V and 3 bases from J, the gap between germline ends came to 14 bases. Germline CDR1 MNHEY, CDR2 SVGAGI. This CDR3 has 15 amino acids. This CDR3 reads CASGPSKHYNSPLHF. CDR3 sequence (DNA): TGTGCCAGCGGTCCTAGTAAGCACTATAATTCACCCCTCCACTTT.

This clone turned up a few times. The genes are TRBV30 and TRBJ1-6; 7 nucleotides agree with TRBD1. Germline values: CDR1 GTSNPN, CDR2 SVGIG (reference sequence). The trim removed 2 bases at V and 8 bases at J, leaving 3 bases unmatched. The CDR3 has 13 amino acids. CDR3 sequence (DNA): TGTGCCTGGAGTAGTCAGGGGGATTCACCCCTCCACTTT. Protein product: CAWSSQGDSPLHF.

There are a few counts of this clone. The chain carries TRBV7-9 and TRBJ2-6, with D maybe TRBD2 (6 bases). The CDR3 totals 16 residues. Germline CDR1 SEHNR, CDR2 FQNEAQ (reference sequence). V lost 5 bases and J 3 bases, leaving 14 bases between the germline ends. CDR3 DNA sequence: TGTGCCAGCAGCCACAAGGGACTTATTGGGGCCAACGTCCTGACTTTC. It is translated as CASSHKGLIGANVLTF.